This T cell receptor (beta chain) originates from a study of radiation and T cells in renal cell carcinoma. CDR1 MGHRA and CDR2 YSYEKL come from the germline V gene. The length of the CDR3 is 15 residues. Trimming removed 1 base from V and 2 bases from J, with 10 bases in between. Time point in this sample: baseline pretreatment blood. Treatment reported: 15 Gy SBRT to primary tumor, nephrectomy 4 weeks later. Method: immunoSEQ multiplex PCR; TCRdb's copy keeps in-frame clones and lacks some. The data show 150,000 or so clones, 88% seen once. Broader study findings: In blood, top tumor clones expanded by 2 weeks, shrinking by 4.

A note on this clone: As yet, its antigen is unknown.

The sample was blood, taken from a patient whose treatment included radiotherapy and nephrectomy. The receptor's source is a woman between 65 and 79 years old with renal cell carcinoma. The chain links TRBV4-1 to TRBJ2-3; D remains ambiguous. The CDR3 reads CASSQVQTLTDTQYF. DNA of the CDR3: TGCGCCAGCAGCCAAGTACAGACCCTCACAGATACGCAGTATTTT.